The source of this T cell receptor beta chain is a study of T cells after somatic rescue of genetic block. Germline assignment: CDR1 SQVTM and CDR2 ANQGSEA. Trimming cost V 5 bases and J 0 bases, with 11 bases left between them. The CDR3 runs 13 residues. The method was immunoSEQ multiplex PCR; TCRdb's version includes in-frame clones alone and lacks a portion of them. The sample holds roughly 55,000 clones, approximately 96% seen once. Material: peripheral blood mononuclear cells (PBMCs). This receptor was identified in a child under two years old. The V and J genes are TRBV29-1 and TRBJ2-7, with D unresolved. In DNA, the CDR3 is TGCAGCGTTAAAAGGGTTAGCTCCTACGAGCAGTACTTC. It specifies CSVKRVSSYEQYF.